One TCR beta chain is described in this entry. Its antigen is undetermined. TCRdb keeps only in-frame clones here, not all; method: immunoSEQ multiplex PCR. The sample contains around 940,000 clones, over 60% of which appear only once. The source of the sample is a study of shared clonotypes between healthy human individuals. Across the whole study: The study used three CD4 naive, three CD4 memory, two CD8 naive and one CD8 memory plate per donor.

Study outcomes and limitations: Genetic and exposure-history diversity was limited by the small donor number. Non-shared clonotypes displayed generation probabilities falling below those of clonotypes present in all four donors. Memory subsets generally showed smaller estimated richness than naive subsets did.

Germline CDR1 is KGHSH and CDR2 is LQKENI. CDR3 length: 13 residues. Trimming shortened V by 4 bases and J by 3 bases, and 9 bases separated the two germline ends. The rearrangement joins TRBV18 to TRBJ1-1; unclear D gene. The sequence came from a young man in good health. What was sequenced was memory CD4+ T cells sorted from blood. As for subset: CD45RA-negative fraction. CDR3 residues: CASSLHGDTEAFF. CDR3 DNA: TGTGCCAGCTCACTTCACGGGGACACTGAAGCTTTCTTT.